These 7 T cell receptor beta chains share one sample of origin, sequenced in a study of T-cell memory formation after mild COVID-19. TCRdb passed the 5' RACE reads through MiXCR, listing each CDR3 protein once. The data hold under 300,000 distinct CDR3 sequences, with roughly 8.2% observed a single time. The sequencing sample was made of PBMCs or a T cell subset sorted from them (not recorded which). These TCRs come from a young man who had mild COVID-19 (a few samples of this study predate the infection). Cell type and time point are not known.

This clonotype was seen more than once but under ten times. The V gene is TRBV4-3, the J gene TRBJ1-4; D uncertain. The germline gives CDR1 LGHNA, CDR2 YSLEER. With 3 bases removed from V and 4 bases from J, the gap between germline ends came to 12 bases. The CDR3 has 15 residues. CDR3 amino acids: CASSQVPGFNEKLFF. The DNA for the CDR3 is TGCGCCAGCAGCCAGGTCCCGGGGTTTAATGAAAAACTGTTTTTT.

The chain has TRBV28 and TRBJ2-1; D possibly matches TRBD1 or TRBD2 (5 bases each). The V gene lost 5 bases and the J gene lost 1 base, with 15 bases spanning the gap. Looked up from germline, CDR1 is MDHEN and CDR2 is SYDVKM. There are 16 residues in the CDR3. CDR3 protein: CASSLKLGVSYNEQFF. The CDR3 DNA follows: TGTGCCAGCAGTCTCAAACTGGGGGTTTCCTACAATGAGCAGTTCTTC.

The rearrangement uses TRBV5-6 and TRBJ2-3; possibly TRBD2 for D (5 bases). The germline V and J ends were trimmed by 1 base and 3 bases, with 15 bases remaining between them. There are 16 residues in the CDR3. CDR1 is SGHDT, CDR2 YYEEEE, per germline. The CDR3 sequence is CASSLSISAATDTQYF. The CDR3 DNA reads TGTGCCAGCAGCTTGTCCATTAGCGCAGCGACAGATACGCAGTATTTT. Based on the CDR3 plus reference TRBV5-6 and TRBJ2-3, the full variable domain is DAGVTQSPTHLIKTRGQQVTLRCSPKSGHDTVSWYQQALGQGPQFIFQYYEEEERQRGNFPDRFSGHQFPNYSSELNVNALLLGDSALYLCASSLSISAATDTQYFGPGTRLTVL.

This clonotype has a handful of counts. The chain recombines TRBV5-1 with TRBJ2-7, with 9 bases fitting TRBD1. Trimming took 3 bases from V and 6 from J; bases not matched to a gene: 7. CDR3 size: 14 residues. Germline CDR1 and CDR2: SGHRS and YFSETQ. The CDR3 loop reads CASSWGQGSFEQYF. The CDR3, as DNA: TGCGCCAGCAGCTGGGGACAGGGATCTTTCGAGCAGTACTTC.

The genes are TRBV6-5 and TRBJ2-1, with 13 bases aligning to TRBD2. After removal of 4 bases from V and 1 base from J, the junction contained 19 bases not matched to a gene. The CDR3 has 22 residues. The germline gives CDR1 MNHEY, CDR2 SVGAGI. CDR3 protein: CASSSPLRSVGTSGTSYNEQFF. The CDR3 DNA reads TGTGCCAGCAGTTCTCCTCTGAGGTCCGTCGGGACTAGCGGGACTTCCTACAATGAGCAGTTCTTC.

This clonotype was counted a few times. The chain has TRBV20-1 and TRBJ1-2; 8 bases line up with TRBD1. The germline V gene has CDR1 DFQATT and CDR2 SNEGSKA (reference sequence). The CDR3 has 12 residues. Here the CDR3 reads CTGTGANYGYTF. For the CDR3, the DNA is TGCACCGGGACAGGAGCTAACTATGGCTACACCTTC.

This clonotype was recorded many times. The rearrangement uses TRBV12-3 or TRBV12-4 and TRBJ2-1; 7 bases agree with TRBD1. This CDR3 has 14 residues. V shed 5 bases and J 6 bases; nucleotides not matched to a gene: 7. In nucleotides, the CDR3 is TGTGCCAGCAGTAAAGGGGCAGGGGGCAATGAGCAGTTCTTC. Protein: CASSKGAGGNEQFF.